This T cell receptor beta chain was obtained from a study of T cell changes during pregnancy in multiple sclerosis. Profiling relied on immunoSEQ multiplex PCR, and the TCRdb table lists in-frame clones only, not all of them. The sample yields around 80,000 clones, under 95% seen once. Per the germline V gene, CDR1 is MNHNS and CDR2 is SASEGT. The CDR3 contains 15 residues. V was trimmed by 1 base and J by 0 bases, leaving 10 bases between them. The receptor was isolated from a female donor with multiple sclerosis, enrolled in a pregnancy study. Here the sequenced sample was peripheral blood, taken before pregnancy. The chain uses TRBV6-1 and TRBJ2-7; D is perhaps TRBD1 (6 bases). CDR3 protein: CASSEGQAYSYEQYF. The CDR3 nucleotides are TGTGCCAGCAGTGAAGGACAGGCCTACTCCTACGAGCAGTACTTC.